This entry is about one TCR beta chain. The V gene end was trimmed by 0 bases and the J gene end by 0 bases; junction bases not matched to a gene: 3. CDR3 length: 16 residues. The germline V gene has CDR1 SGHDT and CDR2 YYEEEE. These data come from a study of blood T cell repertoires in COVID-19. The assay was immunoSEQ multiplex PCR, and TCRdb's table has in-frame clones only and misses some. The sample includes under 250,000 clones, around 86% of them seen just once. The chain recombines TRBV5-6 with TRBJ2-3; 8 positions match TRBD2. The sample comprised peripheral blood. The TCR sequence derives from a woman aged 55 to 70 who had recovered from COVID-19. As DNA, the CDR3 is TGTGCCAGCAGCTTGGGGACTAGCCCGAGCACAGATACGCAGTATTTT. This encodes CASSLGTSPSTDTQYF.